This T cell receptor beta chain was profiled in a study of cytotoxic CD8 clonotypes in ibrutinib-treated CLL. This clone was seen a handful of times. The germline V and J ends were trimmed by 8 bases and 5 bases, with 15 bases remaining between them. CDR1 SNHLY and CDR2 FYNNEI come from the germline V gene. This CDR3 is 13 amino acids long. The assay was immunoSEQ multiplex PCR, and TCRdb's table has in-frame clones only and misses some. The data contain 330,000 or so clones, under 70% of them singletons. The chain is built from TRBV2 and TRBJ1-2; possibly TRBD1 for D (6 bases). The receptor's source is a human donor with chronic lymphocytic leukemia. Material: PBMCs, obtained after 36 months of ibrutinib treatment. The CDR3 DNA is TGTGCCAGCTTTATCACAGGGCTATATGGCTACACCTTC. Protein sequence: CASFITGLYGYTF.